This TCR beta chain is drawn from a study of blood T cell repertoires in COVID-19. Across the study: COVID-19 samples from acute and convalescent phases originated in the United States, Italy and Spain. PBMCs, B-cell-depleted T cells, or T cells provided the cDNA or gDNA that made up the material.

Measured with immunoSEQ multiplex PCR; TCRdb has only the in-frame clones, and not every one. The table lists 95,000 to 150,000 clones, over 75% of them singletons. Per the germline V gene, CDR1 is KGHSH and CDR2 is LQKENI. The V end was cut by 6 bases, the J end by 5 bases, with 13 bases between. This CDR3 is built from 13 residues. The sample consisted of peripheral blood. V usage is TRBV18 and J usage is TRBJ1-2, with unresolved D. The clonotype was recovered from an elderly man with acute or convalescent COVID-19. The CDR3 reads CASSPALSYGYTF. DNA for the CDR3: TGTGCCAGCTCTCCTGCCCTATCTTATGGCTACACCTTC.